These 26 T cell receptor beta chains were sequenced from one sample in a study of T-cell reconstitution after alpha-beta-depleted transplantation in children. Unique molecular identifiers tagged the TCRbeta library. TCRdb analysed the PCR reads with MiXCR anew, one entry per CDR3 protein. In the table there are 440,000 or so distinct CDR3 sequences, approximately 11% of which are singletons. This material consisted of PBMCs from the stem cell graft donor, taken from the stem cell graft. The receptor source for this set is a human donor who donated a stem cell graft to a child with acute myeloid leukemia.

V usage is TRBV27 and J usage is TRBJ2-1; TRBD2 aligns across 10 bases. V shed 5 bases, J shed 2 bases, and the junction held 9 bases outside the gene matches. Germline V gene lookup returns CDR1 MNHEY and CDR2 SMNVEV (reference sequence). The CDR3 has 17 amino acids. The chain's CDR3 is CASSDGLAESPYNEQFF. CDR3 DNA sequence: TGTGCCAGCAGTGATGGACTAGCGGAGAGCCCCTACAATGAGCAGTTCTTC.

This clonotype was found many times. This chain joins TRBV9 and TRBJ2-1; TRBD2 agrees at 9 bases. The CDR3 contains 15 residues. Germline CDR1 is SGDLS and CDR2 is YYNGEE. With V trimmed by 0 bases and J by 8 bases, 6 bases remained unmatched. CDR3 nucleotide sequence: TGTGCCAGCAGCGTAGGCGGGAGGGCCGGAGATGAGCAGTTCTTC. This codes for CASSVGGRAGDEQFF.

In its sample, this clonotype was seen many times. This chain links TRBV20-1 with TRBJ2-1; D uncertain. CDR1 is DFQATT and CDR2 is SNEGSKA in the germline V gene (reference sequence). The CDR3 is 14 residues long. V gave up 0 bases and J gave up 5 bases, with 11 bases separating them. The CDR3 sequence is CSARDVAKNNEQFF. The CDR3 DNA is TGCAGTGCTAGAGATGTGGCCAAGAACAATGAGCAGTTCTTC.

The chain combines TRBV14 with TRBJ1-1; no reliable D call. Between the trimmed V and J ends, which lost 3 bases and 11 bases, there was a span of 16 bases. The CDR3 is 13 residues long. Per the germline V gene, CDR1 is SGHDN and CDR2 is FVKESK. The CDR3 is CASSHPGPGEAFF. CDR3 nucleotides: TGTGCCAGCAGCCACCCCGGACCGGGTGAGGCTTTCTTT. Complete variable domain (other parts from reference TRBV14 and TRBJ1-1): EAGVTQFPSHSVIEKGQTVTLRCDPISGHDNLYWYRRVMGKEIKFLLHFVKESKQDESGMPNNRFLAERTGGTYSTLKVQPAELEDSGVYFCASSHPGPGEAFFGQGTRLTVV.

The chain is built from TRBV11-2 and TRBJ2-1; D gene unclear. From germline, CDR1 is SGHAT and CDR2 FQNNGV. V lost 3 bases, J lost 9 bases, and 9 bases lay in between. This CDR3 spans 12 amino acids. Here the CDR3 reads CASSFVSAEQFF. In nucleotides, the CDR3 is TGTGCCAGCAGCTTCGTGAGCGCTGAGCAGTTCTTC. Drawing the rest from reference TRBV11-2 and TRBJ2-1, the complete variable domain is EAGVAQSPRYKIIEKRQSVAFWCNPISGHATLYWYQQILGQGPKLLIQFQNNGVVDDSQLPKDRFSAERLKGVDSTLKIQPAKLEDSAVYLCASSFVSAEQFFGPGTRLTVL.

In this sample, this clonotype turned up many times. This rearrangement joins TRBV7-2 to TRBJ2-7, with 12 bases that match TRBD2. This CDR3 is built from 17 residues. Germline CDR1 is SGHTA and CDR2 is FQGNSA. After removal of 1 base from V and 5 bases from J, the junction contained 9 bases not matched to a gene. CDR3 residues: CASSLGVSGLAGNEQYF. The CDR3 region has the DNA TGTGCCAGCAGCTTAGGGGTCAGCGGACTAGCGGGAAACGAGCAGTACTTC. The full variable domain, its missing parts supplied by reference TRBV7-2 and TRBJ2-7, is GAGVSQSPSNKVTEKGKDVELRCDPISGHTALYWYRQSLGQGLEFLIYFQGNSAPDKSGLPSDRFSAERTGGSVSTLTIQRTQQEDSAVYLCASSLGVSGLAGNEQYFGPGTRLTVT.

The rearrangement uses TRBV4-1 and TRBJ1-2, with D possibly being TRBD1 (6 bases). The CDR3 totals 15 residues. The germline V gene has CDR1 MGHRA and CDR2 YSYEKL. V was pared by 0 bases and J by 7 bases, with 15 bases between. The CDR3, as DNA: TGCGCCAGCAGCCAAGATGGGAGGGGGTCAGGTGGCTACACCTTC. Translated: CASSQDGRGSGGYTF.

This clonotype was found many times. V and J are TRBV29-1 and TRBJ2-7, with 7 bases aligning to TRBD1. The V gene end was trimmed by 6 bases and the J gene end by 8 bases; junction bases not matched to a gene: 7. The CDR3 spans 11 residues. Germline V gene lookup returns CDR1 SQVTM and CDR2 ANQGSEA. The CDR3 nucleotides read TGCAGCGTGAGACAGGGTAGCCAGCAGTACTTC. Its protein is CSVRQGSQQYF.

This clonotype showed up many times. The junction departs from the called germline gene at one end, perhaps through a read error. This chain uses TRBV20-1 with TRBJ2-2, with 8 bases lining up with TRBD2. The V gene's germline CDR1 is DFQATT and CDR2 SNEGSKA (reference sequence). This CDR3 contains 16 residues. The CDR3 DNA follows: TGCAGTGCTGGAGATCATCGACGGGAGGGCGCCGGGGAGCTGTTTTTT. Translating gives CSAGDHRREGAGELFF.

This clonotype was recorded a few times. This chain uses TRBV5-6 with TRBJ1-6; no clear D. V was trimmed by 0 bases and J by 9 bases, leaving 10 bases between them. The CDR3 sequence is 14 residues long. Germline V gene data show CDR1 as SGHDT and CDR2 as YYEEEE. The CDR3 DNA follows: TGTGCCAGCAGCTTGGTTCACGAGGGTTCACCCCTCCACTTT. This codes for CASSLVHEGSPLHF.

The sample holds a few counts of this clonotype. For the CDR3, the DNA is TGTGCCAGCAGCCATTGGGGCAGCAGCACAGATACGCAGTATTTT. This gives the protein CASSHWGSSTDTQYF. J is TRBJ2-3 and V is TRBV3-1; D is possibly TRBD1 (5 bases). Trimming shortened V by 3 bases and J by 0 bases, and 10 bases separated the two germline ends. This CDR3 contains 15 residues. CDR1 is LGHDT, CDR2 YNNKEL, per germline (reference sequence).

This clonotype was observed many times. The CDR3 coding sequence is TGTGCCAGCAGTTTCGGACTAGCGGGGGGGACAGATACGCAGTATTTT. Protein sequence: CASSFGLAGGTDTQYF. The J gene is TRBJ2-3, the V gene TRBV12-3 or TRBV12-4; 15 bases are a match to TRBD2. V gave up 3 bases and J gave up 3 bases; unmatched junction bases: 1. The CDR3 sequence is 16 residues long.

This clonotype was seen a handful of times. V usage is TRBV10-2 and J usage is TRBJ2-3, with 11 nucleotides matching TRBD2. The V gene's germline CDR1 is WSHSY and CDR2 SAAADI. V shed 5 bases and J 2 bases; nucleotides not matched to a gene: 9. This CDR3 spans 17 amino acids. DNA for the CDR3: TGCGCCAGCAGTCTTACTAGCGGGGGCCAGACCACAGATACGCAGTATTTT. It yields the protein CASSLTSGGQTTDTQYF.

This clonotype was counted many times. V is TRBV29-1 and J is TRBJ2-7; D is ambiguous. Germline V lookup: CDR1 SQVTM, CDR2 ANQGSEA. This CDR3 contains 13 residues. Trimming removed 7 bases from V and 9 bases from J, with 22 bases in between. CDR3 sequence reads: CSAYSVNGQAQYV. The CDR3 region has the DNA TGCAGCGCCTACTCGGTGAATGGTCAAGCGCAGTACGTC.

This clonotype occurred a few times. The chain carries TRBV20-1 and TRBJ2-7, with 7 bases fitting TRBD1. The CDR3 length is 12 residues. CDR1 is DFQATT, CDR2 SNEGSKA, per germline (reference sequence). Trimming at V came to 7 bases and at J to 3 bases, leaving 6 bases not matched to a gene. The CDR3 spells CSGDRERYEQYF. The CDR3 DNA follows: TGCAGTGGAGACAGGGAGCGCTACGAGCAGTACTTC.

The CDR3 loop is CAWSIKVTEQFF. The CDR3, as DNA: TGTGCCTGGAGTATAAAGGTTACTGAGCAGTTCTTC. The chain joins TRBV30 to TRBJ2-1, with no clear D. There are 12 residues in the CDR3. V lost 2 bases and J lost 9, with 11 bases in between. Germline V gives CDR1 GTSNPN, CDR2 SVGIG (reference sequence).

This chain connects TRBV12-3 or TRBV12-4 to TRBJ2-1; no reliable D call. V gave up 5 bases and J gave up 11 bases, with 16 bases separating them. CDR3 length equals 13 residues. CDR3 in DNA: TGTGCCAGCAGTCGGAGTCAGCCCGGGCAGCAGTTCTTC. It is translated as CASSRSQPGQQFF.

Only a few counts were recorded for this clonotype. The J gene is TRBJ2-1, the V gene TRBV9; 9 positions match TRBD2. This CDR3 region has 17 residues. The V and J ends lost 0 bases and 8 bases, in that order; junction bases with no gene match: 12. Germline loops: CDR1 SGDLS, CDR2 YYNGEE. The DNA of the CDR3 is TGTGCCAGCAGCGTAGGTCAAGCGGGGGGCTATATTGATGAGCAGTTCTTC. Translated: CASSVGQAGGYIDEQFF.

This clonotype was counted many times. The chain is built from TRBV20-1 and TRBJ1-1; TRBD1 matches 10 bases. The CDR3 is 12 residues long. Per germline, CDR1 DFQATT and CDR2 SNEGSKA (reference sequence). After removal of 5 bases from V and 3 bases from J, the junction contained 0 bases not matched to a gene. The CDR3 sequence: CSAGTGDTEAFF. Written as DNA, the CDR3 is TGCAGTGCTGGGACAGGGGACACTGAAGCTTTCTTT.

This clonotype was seen a handful of times. CDR3 region: CASSLQDEQYF. Here the CDR3 DNA reads TGTGCCAGCAGCCTACAGGACGAGCAGTACTTC. The rearrangement uses TRBV21-1 and TRBJ2-7; TRBD1 is the table's D call, not checked against the DNA. TRBV21-1 is an annotated pseudogene. This CDR3 has 11 amino acids.

The sample holds a few counts of this clonotype. This sequence joins TRBV12-3 or TRBV12-4 and TRBJ1-5; TRBD1 aligns across 7 bases. The J segment lost 7 bases and the V segment lost 3 bases, leaving 6 bases of the junction unmatched. The CDR3 spans 14 residues. The CDR3 sequence: CASSFGSQGQPQHF. Written as DNA, the CDR3 is TGTGCCAGCAGTTTCGGTTCACAGGGGCAGCCCCAGCATTTT.

This clonotype was observed a few times. This sequence joins TRBV5-1 and TRBJ2-7; D is unclear. The germline V and J ends were trimmed by 3 bases and 3 bases, with 7 bases remaining between them. The CDR3 sequence is 12 residues long. The V gene's germline CDR1 is SGHRS and CDR2 YFSETQ. For the CDR3, the DNA is TGCGCCAGCAGCTACATGATCTACGAGCAGTACTTC. Amino acid sequence: CASSYMIYEQYF.

This clonotype was counted many times. The V and J genes are TRBV10-3 and TRBJ2-7; 7 bases agree with TRBD2. V was clipped by 2 bases and J by 6 bases; unmatched bases: 4. Germline CDR1 ENHRY, CDR2 SYGVKD. This CDR3 has 13 amino acids. The CDR3 DNA reads TGTGCCATCAGTGAGCGAGGGGAGGGCGAGCAGTACGTC. Protein sequence: CAISERGEGEQYV.

The chain is built from TRBV11-2 and TRBJ2-4; no clear D gene. Germline-derived CDR1 and CDR2 are SGHAT and FQNNGV. This CDR3 has 16 amino acids. Deletions cut 1 base from V and 0 bases from J, with 10 bases between. In nucleotides, the CDR3 is TGTGCCAGCAGCTTAGGTGCGATACTAGCCAAAAACATTCAGTACTTC. Translation gives CASSLGAILAKNIQYF.

This clonotype occurred a few times. This sequence joins TRBV6-2 or TRBV6-3 and TRBJ2-1; a weak D match, TRBD2 (6 bases). CDR1 and CDR2 from the germline V gene are MNHEY and SVGEGT. This CDR3 has 14 residues. Trimming pared 8 bases from V and 7 bases from J, leaving 18 bases between. This CDR3 reads CASDRLGVRNEQFF. The CDR3 DNA follows: TGTGCCAGCGACAGACTAGGGGTCAGGAATGAGCAGTTCTTC.

The chain uses TRBV29-1 and TRBJ2-5, with 8 bases identical to TRBD2. Unmatched junction bases numbered 4, after V lost 5 bases and J lost 5 bases. The CDR3 loop spans 12 amino acids. CDR1 SQVTM and CDR2 ANQGSEA come from the germline V gene. DNA for the CDR3: TGCAGCGTTCGGGGGGGATTGGAGACCCAGTACTTC. Amino acid sequence: CSVRGGLETQYF.